This T cell receptor (beta chain) was sequenced during a study of blood T cell repertoires in COVID-19. Study-level information: Acute and convalescent COVID-19 specimens originated in the United States, Italy and Spain.

In the original workflow: From reference gene primer amplification, estimates of nucleated cell counts were derived. Generated by immunoSEQ multiplex PCR, the TCRdb table keeps only in-frame clones and is missing some. V and J calls and clone size are copied from that table; D and trimming were computed from the DNA. Of about 120,000 clones listed, around 81% are singletons. The CDR3 covers 16 residues. V was clipped by 1 base and J by 7 bases, with 19 bases between them. From germline, CDR1 is LGHNT and CDR2 FRNRAP. The sequence was obtained from a human donor in a cohort sampled during active COVID-19. The chain uses TRBV12-5 and TRBJ1-1; D gene uncertain. Sequences were obtained from peripheral blood. In nucleotides, the CDR3 is TGTGCTAGTGGTTTGGGATCTTGGGAGATCGCGGTTGAAGCTTTCTTT. Protein sequence: CASGLGSWEIAVEAFF.